This T cell receptor (beta chain) was retrieved from a study of T cell responses to AZD1222 COVID-19 vaccine. TCRdb's copy holds only in-frame clones and misses some; the assay was immunoSEQ multiplex PCR. This table has 95,000 to 110,000 clones, 91% appearing once. Trimming pared 6 bases from V and 1 base from J, leaving 7 bases between. CDR1 MDHEN and CDR2 SYDVKM come from the germline V gene. This CDR3 spans 12 amino acids. Regarding the study as a whole: Vaccine-associated CD4 TCRs spanned spike, dominant at 160-218 and 743-854. It was only after the peak T cell response that any repertoires were sampled. Spike-specific TCR breadth and depth were elevated following two AZD1222 doses.

Remarks on this clone: The antigen remains undetermined.

The rearrangement links TRBV28 to TRBJ2-7; D remains unclear. The source material was peripheral blood, sampled on day 0 of AZD1222 vaccination. The clonotype comes from an adult in good health. The DNA for the CDR3 is TGTGCCAGCAGATCTCCGTCCTACGAGCAGTACTTC. Translating it yields CASRSPSYEQYF.